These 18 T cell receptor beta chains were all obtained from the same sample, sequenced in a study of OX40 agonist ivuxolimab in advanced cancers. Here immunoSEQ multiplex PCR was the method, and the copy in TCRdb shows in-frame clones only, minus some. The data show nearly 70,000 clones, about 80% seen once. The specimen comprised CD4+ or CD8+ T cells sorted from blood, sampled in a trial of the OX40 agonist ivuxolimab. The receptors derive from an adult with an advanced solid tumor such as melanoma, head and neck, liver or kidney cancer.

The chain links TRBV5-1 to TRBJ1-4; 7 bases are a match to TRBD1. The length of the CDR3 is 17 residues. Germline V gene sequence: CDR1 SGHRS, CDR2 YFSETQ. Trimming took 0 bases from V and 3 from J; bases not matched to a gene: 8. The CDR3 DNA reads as TGCGCCAGCAGCTTGGCGGGTCCGGGACAGCCTAATGAAAAACTGTTTTTT. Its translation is CASSLAGPGQPNEKLFF.

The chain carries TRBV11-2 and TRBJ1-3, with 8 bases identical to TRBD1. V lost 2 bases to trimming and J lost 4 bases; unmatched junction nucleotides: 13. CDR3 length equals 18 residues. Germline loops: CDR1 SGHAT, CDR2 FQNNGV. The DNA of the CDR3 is TGTGCCAGCAGCTTACAGACAGGGGCACTTTTTGGGGGAAACACCATATATTTT. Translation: CASSLQTGALFGGNTIYF.

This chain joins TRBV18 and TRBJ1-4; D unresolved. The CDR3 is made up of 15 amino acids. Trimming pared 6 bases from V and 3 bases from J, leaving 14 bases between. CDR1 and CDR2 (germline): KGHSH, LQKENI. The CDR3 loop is CASSQEGVSNEKLFF. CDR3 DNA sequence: TGTGCCAGCTCCCAGGAAGGAGTTTCTAATGAAAAACTGTTTTTT.

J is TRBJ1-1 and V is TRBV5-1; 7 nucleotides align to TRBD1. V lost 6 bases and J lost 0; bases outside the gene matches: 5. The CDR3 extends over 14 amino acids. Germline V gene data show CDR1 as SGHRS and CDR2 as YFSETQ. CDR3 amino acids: CASTPGTVNTEAFF. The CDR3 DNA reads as TGCGCCAGCACCCCCGGGACAGTGAACACTGAAGCTTTCTTT.

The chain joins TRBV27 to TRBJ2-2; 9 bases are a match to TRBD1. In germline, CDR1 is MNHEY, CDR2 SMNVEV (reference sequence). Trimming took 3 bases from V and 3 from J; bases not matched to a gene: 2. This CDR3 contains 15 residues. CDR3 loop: CASSFGDRDTGELFF. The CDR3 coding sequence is TGTGCCAGCAGTTTCGGGGACAGGGACACCGGGGAGCTGTTTTTT.

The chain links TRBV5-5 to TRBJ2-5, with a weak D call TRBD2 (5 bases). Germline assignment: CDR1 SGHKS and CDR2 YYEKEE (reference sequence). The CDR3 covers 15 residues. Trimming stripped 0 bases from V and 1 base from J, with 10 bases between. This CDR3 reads CASSLDGSGQETQYF. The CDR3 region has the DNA TGTGCCAGCAGCTTGGATGGAAGCGGCCAAGAGACCCAGTACTTC. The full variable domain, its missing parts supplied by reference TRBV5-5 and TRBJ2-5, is DAGVTQSPTHLIKTRGQQVTLRCSPISGHKSVSWYQQVLGQGPQFIFQYYEKEERGRGNFPDRFSARQFPNYSSELNVNALLLGDSALYLCASSLDGSGQETQYFGPGTRLLVL.

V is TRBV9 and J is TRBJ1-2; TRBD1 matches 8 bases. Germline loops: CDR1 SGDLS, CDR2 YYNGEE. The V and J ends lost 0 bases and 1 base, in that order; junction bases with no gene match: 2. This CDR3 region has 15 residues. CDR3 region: CASSVAGGLNYGYTF. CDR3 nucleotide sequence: TGTGCCAGCAGCGTAGCAGGGGGCCTTAACTATGGCTACACCTTC.

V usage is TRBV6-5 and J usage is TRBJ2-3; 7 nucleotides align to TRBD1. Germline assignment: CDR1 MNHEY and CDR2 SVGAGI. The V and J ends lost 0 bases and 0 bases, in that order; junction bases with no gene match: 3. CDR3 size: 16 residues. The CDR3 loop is CASSYSDRASTDTQYF. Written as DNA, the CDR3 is TGTGCCAGCAGTTACTCCGACAGGGCTAGCACAGATACGCAGTATTTT.

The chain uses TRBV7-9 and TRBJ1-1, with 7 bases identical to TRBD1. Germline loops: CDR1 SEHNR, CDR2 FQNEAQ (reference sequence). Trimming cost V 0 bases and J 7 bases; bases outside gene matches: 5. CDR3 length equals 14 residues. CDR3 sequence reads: CASSLAPGTVEAFF. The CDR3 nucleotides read TGTGCCAGCAGCTTAGCGCCCGGGACAGTTGAAGCTTTCTTT.

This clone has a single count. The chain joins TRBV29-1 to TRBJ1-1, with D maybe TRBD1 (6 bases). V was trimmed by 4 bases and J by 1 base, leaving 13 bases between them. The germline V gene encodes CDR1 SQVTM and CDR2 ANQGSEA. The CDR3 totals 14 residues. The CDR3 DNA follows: TGCAGCGTTGTAGTGGGGGGGGCGAACACTGAAGCTTTCTTT. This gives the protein CSVVVGGANTEAFF.

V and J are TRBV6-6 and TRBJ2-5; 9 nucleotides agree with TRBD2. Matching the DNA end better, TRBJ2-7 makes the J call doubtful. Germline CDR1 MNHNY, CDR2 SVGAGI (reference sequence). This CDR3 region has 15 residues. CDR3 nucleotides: TGTGCCAGCAGCTTGAGCGGGGGGCATGACTACGAGCAGTACTTC. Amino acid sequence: CASSLSGGHDYEQYF.

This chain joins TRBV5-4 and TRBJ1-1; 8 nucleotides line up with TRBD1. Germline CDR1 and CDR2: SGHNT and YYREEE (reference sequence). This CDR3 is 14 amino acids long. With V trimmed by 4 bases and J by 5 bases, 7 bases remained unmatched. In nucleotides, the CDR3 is TGTGCCAGCAGCCCGTGGGACAGGCGGACTGAAGCTTTCTTT. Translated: CASSPWDRRTEAFF. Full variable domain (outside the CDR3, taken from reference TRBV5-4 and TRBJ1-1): ETGVTQSPTHLIKTRGQQVTLRCSSQSGHNTVSWYQQALGQGPQFIFQYYREEENGRGNFPPRFSGLQFPNYSSELNVNALELDDSALYLCASSPWDRRTEAFFGQGTRLTVV.

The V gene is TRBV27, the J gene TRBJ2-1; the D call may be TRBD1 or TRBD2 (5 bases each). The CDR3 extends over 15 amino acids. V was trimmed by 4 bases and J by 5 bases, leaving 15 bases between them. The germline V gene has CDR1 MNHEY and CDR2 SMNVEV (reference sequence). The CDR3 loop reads CASSSRGQLNNEQFF. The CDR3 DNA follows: TGTGCCAGCAGTTCTCGGGGCCAGCTAAACAATGAGCAGTTCTTC.

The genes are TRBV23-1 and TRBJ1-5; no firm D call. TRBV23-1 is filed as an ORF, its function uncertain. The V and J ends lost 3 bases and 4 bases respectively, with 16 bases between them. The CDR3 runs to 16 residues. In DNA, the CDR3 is TGCGCCAGCAGTCAGGAAGTAGGACTAACGAATCAGCCCCAGCATTTT. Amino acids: CASSQEVGLTNQPQHF.

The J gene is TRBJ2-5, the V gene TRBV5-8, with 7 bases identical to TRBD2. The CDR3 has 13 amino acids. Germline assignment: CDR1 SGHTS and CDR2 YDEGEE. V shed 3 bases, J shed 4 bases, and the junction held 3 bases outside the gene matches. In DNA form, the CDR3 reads TGTGCCAGCAGCTCGACGGGGGGAGAGACCCAGTACTTC. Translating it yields CASSSTGGETQYF. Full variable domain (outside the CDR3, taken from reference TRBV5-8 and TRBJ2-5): EAGVTQSPTHLIKTRGQQATLRCSPISGHTSVYWYQQALGLGLQFLLWYDEGEERNRGNFPPRFSGRQFPNYSSELNVNALELEDSALYLCASSSTGGETQYFGPGTRLLVL.

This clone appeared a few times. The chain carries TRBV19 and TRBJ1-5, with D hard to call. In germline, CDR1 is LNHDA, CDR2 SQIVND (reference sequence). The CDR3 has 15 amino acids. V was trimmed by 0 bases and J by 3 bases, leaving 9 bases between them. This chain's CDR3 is CASSIDQQLNQPQHF. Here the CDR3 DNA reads TGTGCCAGTAGTATAGATCAACAGCTCAATCAGCCCCAGCATTTT.

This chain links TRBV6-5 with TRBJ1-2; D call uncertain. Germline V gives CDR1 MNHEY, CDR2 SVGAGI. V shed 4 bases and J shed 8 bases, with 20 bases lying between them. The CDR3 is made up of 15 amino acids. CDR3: CASSSSSQGPVGYTF. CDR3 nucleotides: TGTGCCAGCAGTTCTTCATCCCAAGGTCCTGTGGGCTACACCTTC.

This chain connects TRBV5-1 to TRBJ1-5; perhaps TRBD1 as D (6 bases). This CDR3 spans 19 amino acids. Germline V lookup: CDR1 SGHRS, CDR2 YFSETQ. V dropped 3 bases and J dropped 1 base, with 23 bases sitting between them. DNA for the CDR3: TGCGCCAGCAGCTCTACGGGACACGCGAAAGCAGCCAGCAATCAGCCCCAGCATTTT. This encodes CASSSTGHAKAASNQPQHF.